A single sample is the source of the 13 T cell receptor beta chains below, sequenced in a study of response to subunit inactivated influenza vaccine. MiXCR was run by TCRdb on the RT-PCR reads, yielding one entry per CDR3 protein. In the table there are 500,000 to 600,000 distinct CDR3 sequences, about 11% of which are singletons. These data were also filed under a second study, of T cells expressing NK-cell markers. That study adds: Beta-chain TCR cDNA was generated via 5'RACE template switching with UMIs.

Sample: PBMCs from blood, taken on the day of vaccination. The source of these receptors is a man between 45 and 60 years old who received an inactivated influenza vaccine.

This clonotype has only a few counts. The chain couples TRBV20-1 to TRBJ1-1; D is uncertain. V shed 5 bases and J shed 0 bases, with 13 bases lying between them. In germline, CDR1 is DFQATT, CDR2 SNEGSKA (reference sequence). The CDR3 extends over 14 amino acids. CDR3 DNA: TGCAGTGCTGAACCAGGTGAGATGAACACTGAAGCTTTCTTT. Amino acids: CSAEPGEMNTEAFF.

CDR3 in DNA: TGTGCCAGCTCTAGCGACAGCGGTTACGATGAGCAGTTCTTC. Its translation: CASSSDSGYDEQFF. The V call is TRBV25-1, the J call TRBJ2-1, with D perhaps matching TRBD2 (6 bases). The CDR3 has 14 amino acids. CDR1 MGHDK and CDR2 SYGVNS come from the germline V gene. V shed 8 bases and J shed 8 bases, with 19 bases lying between them. Variable domain in full (rest from reference TRBV25-1 and TRBJ2-1): EADIYQTPRYLVIGTGKKITLECSQTMGHDKMYWYQQDPGMELHLIHYSYGVNSTEKGDLSSESTVSRIRTEHFPLTLESARPSHTSQYLCASSSDSGYDEQFFGPGTRLTVL.

This chain links TRBV6-2 or TRBV6-3 with TRBJ2-7, with 7 positions matching TRBD1. This CDR3 comprises 16 residues. The J segment lost 3 bases and the V segment lost 6 bases, leaving 14 bases of the junction unmatched. Looked up from germline, CDR1 is MNHEY and CDR2 is SVGEGT. The CDR3 bases are TGTGCCAGCAGGTTCCCCCAGAACAGGGGCCACTACGAGCAGTACTTC. Protein sequence: CASRFPQNRGHYEQYF.

V gene TRBV6-1 combines with J gene TRBJ1-5, with TRBD1 matching 7 bases. CDR3 size: 15 residues. Germline V gene sequence: CDR1 MNHNS, CDR2 SASEGT. J lost 2 bases, V lost 6 bases, and 7 bases had no gene match. The CDR3 bases are TGTGCCAGCAGCGGACAGGCCAGGGGCAATCAGCCCCAGCATTTT. Its protein is CASSGQARGNQPQHF.

The V and J genes are TRBV28 and TRBJ2-4; 12 nucleotides line up with TRBD2. V gave up 5 bases and J gave up 0 bases; unmatched junction bases: 5. Germline CDR1 MDHEN, CDR2 SYDVKM. The CDR3 covers 17 residues. DNA of the CDR3: TGTGCCAGCAGTGTGACTAGCGGGGGTCTAGCCAAAAACATTCAGTACTTC. It is translated as CASSVTSGGLAKNIQYF.

The chain employs TRBV12-3 or TRBV12-4 and TRBJ2-1; weak D call: TRBD2 (6 bases). V shed 4 bases and J shed 4 bases, with 8 bases lying between them. CDR3 length equals 13 residues. The CDR3 bases are TGTGCCAGCAGTTACGCGGGGTACAATGAGCAGTTCTTC. Translating it yields CASSYAGYNEQFF.

This clonotype came up a few times. The rearrangement uses TRBV12-3 or TRBV12-4 and TRBJ2-4; 9 nucleotides match TRBD2. V was pared by 3 bases and J by 7 bases, with 1 base of the junction left unmatched. The CDR3 spans 13 residues. The CDR3 sequence is CASSFGTSNIQYF. CDR3 nucleotide sequence: TGTGCCAGCAGTTTTGGGACTAGCAACATTCAGTACTTC.

The genes are TRBV4-1 and TRBJ2-1, with D possibly TRBD2 on 7 matching bases. Trimming removed 0 bases from V and 2 bases from J, with 17 bases in between. The CDR3 loop spans 18 amino acids. The germline V gene has CDR1 MGHRA and CDR2 YSYEKL. The CDR3 DNA is TGCGCCAGCAGCCAAGACCCTTCCCGGGGGGCGGCCTACAATGAGCAGTTCTTC. Its translation: CASSQDPSRGAAYNEQFF.

The V and J genes are TRBV5-1 and TRBJ2-1; D uncertain. Trimming left V 3 bases short and J 10 bases short, with 14 bases between. CDR1 and CDR2 from the germline V gene are SGHRS and YFSETQ. This CDR3 has 13 residues. The CDR3 region is CASSSDLSREQFF. The CDR3 DNA reads as TGCGCCAGCAGCTCCGACCTTAGCCGGGAGCAGTTCTTC.

This clonotype has a handful of counts. The chain carries TRBV20-1 and TRBJ1-1; no firm D call. The germline V gene encodes CDR1 DFQATT and CDR2 SNEGSKA (reference sequence). The CDR3 sequence is 14 residues long. V lost 1 base and J lost 2, with 11 bases in between. This CDR3 is CSARGAGPNTEAFF. DNA of the CDR3: TGCAGTGCTAGAGGGGCCGGGCCTAACACTGAAGCTTTCTTT.

This chain links TRBV20-1 with TRBJ2-4, with TRBD1 matching over 7 bases. Unmatched junction bases numbered 7, after V lost 3 bases and J lost 2 bases. Germline V gene lookup returns CDR1 DFQATT and CDR2 SNEGSKA (reference sequence). The CDR3 runs 15 residues. This chain's CDR3 is CSASRDSLTKNIQYF. Written as DNA, the CDR3 is TGCAGTGCTAGTAGGGACAGCTTAACCAAAAACATTCAGTACTTC.

The chain joins TRBV28 to TRBJ1-5, with unresolved D. Deletions cut 6 bases from V and 0 bases from J, with 6 bases between. Germline CDR1 is MDHEN and CDR2 is SYDVKM. The CDR3 sequence is 13 residues long. The CDR3 is CASREPSNQPQHF. The CDR3 DNA sequence: TGTGCCAGCAGGGAACCTAGCAATCAGCCCCAGCATTTT.

This clonotype appeared a few times. The chain links TRBV20-1 to TRBJ2-7, with 7 bases identical to TRBD2. The CDR3 length is 14 residues. The V segment lost 6 bases and the J segment 4 bases; nucleotides outside the gene matches: 12. The V gene's germline CDR1 is DFQATT and CDR2 SNEGSKA (reference sequence). DNA of the CDR3: TGCAGTGCCACCGAGCGGGGTATCGGGTACGAGCAGTACTTC. It encodes CSATERGIGYEQYF.